This T cell receptor beta chain was found in a study of shared clonotypes between healthy human individuals. Across the whole study: A couple of female and a few male donors aged 18 to 49 were enrolled.

Investigators spread the genomic DNA of each subset evenly over several immunoSEQ plates. Profiling relied on immunoSEQ multiplex PCR, and the TCRdb table lists in-frame clones only, not all of them. There are 2,500,000 or so clones in the sample; 90% to 95% occur only once, and roughly 0.39% lies in the top ten. Germline assignment: CDR1 SGHRS and CDR2 YFSETQ. The CDR3 loop spans 14 amino acids. V shed 1 base, J shed 5 bases, and the junction held 5 bases outside the gene matches. The chain links TRBV5-1 to TRBJ2-7; TRBD2 matches at 8 bases. The clonotype comes from a young man in good health. Some clones in this sample may be carry-over from other donors' samples. Sequenced input: naive CD4+ T cells from PBMCs. Noted subset: CD45RA+ positively selected. Here the CDR3 DNA reads TGCGCCAGCAGCTTGTTGAGCGGGAGTAACGAGCAGTACTTC. This gives the protein CASSLLSGSNEQYF.